This record looks at one T cell receptor (beta chain) sequence and its context. Its antigen is as yet unknown. The sample comes from a study of monozygotic twins with inflammatory bowel disease. General observations from the study: Data gave no support to a single strong signal or clonotype associated with IBD. The sharing of clonotypes with others was lower in IBD patients than in healthy twins, especially with disease activity.

Germline V lookup: CDR1 SGHRS, CDR2 YFSETQ. The CDR3 is 15 amino acids. Making cDNA involved eight separate reactions per sample. TCRdb re-called the 5' RACE reads and catalogs CDR3 proteins one per entry, DNA excluded. This sample lists about 450,000 distinct CDR3 sequences; its ten largest clones have roughly 2.3%. The TCR was taken from a human donor with ulcerative colitis or Crohn's disease, or a healthy co-twin of an affected twin (not recorded which). V is TRBV5-1 and J is TRBJ2-1; no DNA is available, so the TRBD2 call from TCRdb remains unchecked. Sequencing was performed on blood. This chain's CDR3 is CASSLEAGRFHEQFF.